This is a list of T cell receptor beta chains from one sample in a study of glioma-infiltrating T cells after dendritic cell vaccination. Repertoires were generated with immunoSEQ multiplex PCR, while TCRdb's copy carries only in-frame clones and drops some. The repertoire holds almost 65,000 clones, 82% seen once, with approximately 8.5% in the top ten. Sequencing was performed on blood, taken before dendritic cell vaccination. The receptor source for this set is a human donor with glioblastoma. CDR3s include the opening cysteine and the closing phenylalanine or tryptophan. Fields, in order: V gene, J gene, CDR3 length, CDR3 protein.

TRBV10-2	TRBJ2-7	13	CASTQGARYEQYF
TRBV28	TRBJ1-5	16	CASSLKGQGAGQPQHF
TRBV7-6	TRBJ2-5	14	CASSLGSGLETQYF
TRBV29-1	TRBJ2-1	14	CSVVIGGAYNEQFF
TRBV27	TRBJ2-6	13	CASSPGRANVLTF
TRBV5-1	TRBJ1-1	15	CASSLGQGVHAEAFF
TRBV5-4	TRBJ2-3	14	CASTLQGRTDTQYF
TRBV28	TRBJ1-6	15	CASISGTEYNSPLHF
TRBV27	TRBJ1-1	14	CASSRAGPNTEAFF
TRBV28	TRBJ2-7	13	CASSSGSSYEQYF
TRBV18	TRBJ1-6	14	CASSRQGVDSPLHF